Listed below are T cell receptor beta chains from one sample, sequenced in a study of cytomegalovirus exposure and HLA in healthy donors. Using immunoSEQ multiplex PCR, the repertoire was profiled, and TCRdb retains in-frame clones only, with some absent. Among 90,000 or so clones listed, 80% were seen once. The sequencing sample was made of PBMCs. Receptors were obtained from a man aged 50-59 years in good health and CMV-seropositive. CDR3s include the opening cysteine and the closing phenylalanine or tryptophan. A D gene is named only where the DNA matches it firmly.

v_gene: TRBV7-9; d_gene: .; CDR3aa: CSSSLTSGQGGDEQFF
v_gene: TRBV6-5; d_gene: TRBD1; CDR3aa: CASSSRQGLPYEQYF
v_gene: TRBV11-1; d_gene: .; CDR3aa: CASSFRNTEAFF
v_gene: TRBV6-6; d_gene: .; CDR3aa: CASSPGTGELFF
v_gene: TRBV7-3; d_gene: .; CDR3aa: CASSLNGGATNTEAFF
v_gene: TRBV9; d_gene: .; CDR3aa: CASSASGDGRGSYGYTF
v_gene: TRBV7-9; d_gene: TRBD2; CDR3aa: CSSSDGLAGGLDTQYF
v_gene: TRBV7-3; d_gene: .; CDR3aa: CASSPRGGNQPQHF
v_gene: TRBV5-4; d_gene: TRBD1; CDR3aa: CASGTGGSHTEAFF
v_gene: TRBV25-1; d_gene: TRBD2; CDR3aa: CASSPLGSGKGDEQFF